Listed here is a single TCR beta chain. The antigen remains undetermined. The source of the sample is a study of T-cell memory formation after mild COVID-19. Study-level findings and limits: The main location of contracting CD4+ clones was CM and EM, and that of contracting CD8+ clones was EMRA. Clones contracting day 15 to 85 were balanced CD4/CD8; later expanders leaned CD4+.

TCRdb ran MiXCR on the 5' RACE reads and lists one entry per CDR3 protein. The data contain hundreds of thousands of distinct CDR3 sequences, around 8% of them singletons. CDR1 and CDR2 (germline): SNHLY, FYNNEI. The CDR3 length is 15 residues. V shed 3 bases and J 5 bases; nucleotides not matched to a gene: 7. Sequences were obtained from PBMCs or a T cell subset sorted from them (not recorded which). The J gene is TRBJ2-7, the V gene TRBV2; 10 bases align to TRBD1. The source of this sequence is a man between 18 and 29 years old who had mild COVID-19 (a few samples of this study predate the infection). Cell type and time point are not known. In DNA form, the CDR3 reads TGTGCCAGCAGTGAGAGGGGGACAGGGGTGAACGAGCAGTACTTC. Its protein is CASSERGTGVNEQYF.